One sample yielded the 10 T cell receptor beta chains listed below, sequenced in a study of blood T cell repertoires in COVID-19. TCRdb's copy holds only in-frame clones and misses some; the assay was immunoSEQ multiplex PCR. The sample includes around 200,000 clones, roughly 90% of them seen just once. The material sequenced was peripheral blood. Receptors were obtained from a young man with active or convalescent COVID-19.

The chain employs TRBV5-1 and TRBJ2-1, with 12 bases fitting TRBD2. V dropped 0 bases and J dropped 7; count of bases not matched to a gene: 5. The CDR3 spans 16 residues. Germline CDR1 is SGHRS and CDR2 is YFSETQ. CDR3 coding DNA: TGCGCCAGCAGCTTGGGGACTAGCGGGATAGGTAATGAGCAGTTCTTC. The encoded protein is CASSLGTSGIGNEQFF.

The genes are TRBV6-2 or TRBV6-3 and TRBJ2-3, with 8 bases lining up with TRBD1. Unmatched junction bases numbered 5, after V lost 5 bases and J lost 1 base. The CDR3 consists of 15 residues. Germline V gene data show CDR1 as MNHEY and CDR2 as SVGEGT. Here the CDR3 reads CASSTKTGGTDTQYF. The CDR3 bases are TGTGCCAGCAGTACCAAGACAGGGGGCACAGATACGCAGTATTTT.

The chain has TRBV2 and TRBJ2-2; D might be TRBD2 (5 bases). Trimming left V 3 bases short and J 6 bases short, with 8 bases between. CDR3 length: 13 amino acids. Germline CDR1 reads SNHLY; CDR2 reads FYNNEI. The DNA for the CDR3 is TGTGCCAGCAGTGAGAGGGCGTCCGGGGAGCTGTTTTTT. The encoded protein is CASSERASGELFF.

The chain is built from TRBV9 and TRBJ2-7, with 7 bases matching TRBD2. V lost 2 bases, J lost 4 bases, and 12 bases stayed unmatched. The CDR3 is made up of 16 amino acids. Germline V gene data show CDR1 as SGDLS and CDR2 as YYNGEE. The CDR3 nucleotides read TGTGCCAGCAGCGTGGGATCGGGGGGAGGGGCGTACGAGCAGTACTTC. This codes for CASSVGSGGGAYEQYF.

The rearrangement uses TRBV30 and TRBJ2-1; 7 bases fit TRBD2. CDR1 GTSNPN and CDR2 SVGIG come from the germline V gene (reference sequence). V shed 2 bases and J 0 bases; nucleotides not matched to a gene: 1. The CDR3 has 14 residues. The chain's CDR3 is CAWSTGGSYNEQFF. The CDR3 nucleotides read TGTGCCTGGAGTACGGGGGGCTCCTACAATGAGCAGTTCTTC.

The chain links TRBV30 to TRBJ1-1; the D is unclear. V lost 3 bases, J lost 3 bases, and 11 bases lay in between. CDR1 and CDR2 from the germline V gene are GTSNPN and SVGIG (reference sequence). This CDR3 region has 13 residues. For the CDR3, the DNA is TGTGCCTGGAGAGTTACAGATTACACTGAAGCTTTCTTT. This gives the protein CAWRVTDYTEAFF.

This chain links TRBV5-1 with TRBJ1-3; D not resolved. Germline CDR1 and CDR2: SGHRS and YFSETQ. V shed 2 bases and J shed 0 bases, with 6 bases lying between them. The CDR3 length is 14 residues. DNA of the CDR3: TGCGCCAGCAGCTTAGGACTCTCTGGAAACACCATATATTTT. It encodes CASSLGLSGNTIYF.

CDR3 loop: CASSLEIMARAQYF. The DNA for the CDR3 is TGTGCCAGCAGCTTAGAGATAATGGCCAGGGCGCAGTATTTT. The rearrangement uses TRBV7-2 and TRBJ2-3; D might be TRBD1 (5 bases). CDR3 length: 14 amino acids. Trimming stripped 1 base from V and 10 bases from J, with 15 bases between. CDR1 is SGHTA, CDR2 FQGNSA, per germline.

The chain combines TRBV7-3 with TRBJ2-1; perhaps TRBD1 as D (5 bases). This CDR3 region has 12 residues. CDR1 SGHTA and CDR2 FQGTGA come from the germline V gene. V dropped 5 bases and J dropped 7 bases, with 9 bases sitting between them. The DNA for the CDR3 is TGTGCCAGCAGCCTAGACAGTAATGAGCAGTTCTTC. It encodes CASSLDSNEQFF.

The chain has TRBV6-5 and TRBJ1-4, with D tentatively TRBD1 (5 bases). From germline, CDR1 is MNHEY and CDR2 SVGAGI. The CDR3 has 14 amino acids. Trimming pared 10 bases from V and 7 bases from J, leaving 19 bases between. The CDR3 region is CATSRGRTTEKLFF. The CDR3 DNA follows: TGTGCCACCTCTAGGGGCAGGACAACTGAAAAACTGTTTTTT.